Following are 2 T cell receptor beta chains from one sample sequenced in a study of cytomegalovirus exposure and HLA in healthy donors. Researchers ran the PCR with 60 Vbeta and 13 Jbeta primers. Data came from immunoSEQ multiplex PCR; TCRdb stores just in-frame clones and leaves some out. The listing records around 37,000 clones. Sequenced: PBMCs. These receptors came from a human donor in good health.

As concerns this clone: One end of the junction fails to match germline, which may point to a read error. The sample contains more than one DNA sequence encoding this CDR3. V gene TRBV30 combines with J gene TRBJ1-6, with TRBD1 matching over 11 bases. The CDR3 is 15 amino acids. Germline CDR1 and CDR2: GTSNPN and SVGIG (reference sequence). The CDR3 region is CAWRPGGTGGSPLHF. The CDR3 coding sequence is TGTGCCTGGAGGCCCGGGGGGACAGGGGGATCACCCCTACACTTT.

The chain links TRBV4-1 to TRBJ1-1, with 11 positions matching TRBD1. V shed 2 bases, J shed 7 bases, and the junction held 9 bases outside the gene matches. CDR3 length: 16 amino acids. Germline CDR1 MGHRA, CDR2 YSYEKL. The CDR3 region has the DNA TGCGCCAGCAGCCAAAGACGACCGGGACAGGGGGTTGAAGCTTTCTTT. It codes for CASSQRRPGQGVEAFF.